These 17 T cell receptor beta chains came from one sample sequenced in a study of CD4+ T cells in melanoma. The data were produced by immunoSEQ multiplex PCR, yet TCRdb's version contains in-frame clones alone and is incomplete. The table has about 55,000 clones, roughly three quarters seen once. The sequenced material came from tumor tissue. The receptors stem from a human donor with melanoma.

As to this clone: It may be a read error: a sequence one base away is much more abundant. This specimen includes other DNA sequences encoding the same CDR3. V usage is TRBV2 and J usage is TRBJ2-7; the match to TRBD1 covers 10 bases. Germline CDR1 is SNHLY and CDR2 is FYNNEI. The CDR3 totals 15 residues. The CDR3 sequence: CASSPSGQGDYEQYF. The CDR3 DNA reads as TGTGCTAGCAGTCCATCCGGACAGGGGGATTACGAGCAGTACTTC.

This chain links TRBV19 with TRBJ1-2, with 9 nucleotides matching TRBD1. The CDR3 extends over 17 amino acids. Trimming cost V 4 bases and J 2 bases; bases outside gene matches: 11. The V gene's germline CDR1 is LNHDA and CDR2 SQIVND (reference sequence). CDR3 residues: CASSNFRDRVGNYGYTF. As DNA, the CDR3 is TGTGCCAGTAGTAACTTTAGGGACAGGGTAGGGAACTATGGCTACACCTTC.

This clone was recorded a few times. The CDR3 here is CASSFEGGNYGYTF. The CDR3 DNA reads TGTGCCAGCAGTTTCGAGGGGGGGAACTATGGCTACACCTTC. This chain uses TRBV28 with TRBJ1-2; TRBD1 might be the D (6 bases). This CDR3 contains 14 residues. V was trimmed by 3 bases and J by 2 bases, leaving 10 bases between them. CDR1 MDHEN and CDR2 SYDVKM come from the germline V gene.

This chain links TRBV9 with TRBJ1-1, with a tentative D call TRBD1 (6 bases). CDR1 SGDLS and CDR2 YYNGEE come from the germline V gene. The CDR3 is 13 amino acids. Trimming took 3 bases from V and 3 from J, leaving 9 bases between them. The CDR3 is CASSETGYTEAFF. The CDR3 DNA is TGTGCCAGCAGCGAAACAGGGTACACTGAAGCTTTCTTT. Full variable domain (rest looked up from reference TRBV9 and TRBJ1-1): DSGVTQTPKHLITATGQRVTLRCSPRSGDLSVYWYQQSLDQGLQFLIQYYNGEERAKGNILERFSAQQFPDLHSELNLSSLELGDSALYFCASSETGYTEAFFGQGTRLTVV.

This clone appeared a single time. V gene TRBV5-6 combines with J gene TRBJ2-3; D call uncertain. This CDR3 has 14 residues. V was cut by 2 bases and J by 1 base, with 8 bases left in between. The germline V gene encodes CDR1 SGHDT and CDR2 YYEEEE. The CDR3 sequence is CASSLRQGTDTQYF. As DNA, the CDR3 is TGTGCCAGCAGCTTACGACAAGGCACAGATACGCAGTATTTT.

This clone occurred a few times. The V and J genes are TRBV4-3 and TRBJ2-7; 10 nucleotides match TRBD2. This CDR3 region has 15 residues. V trimming: 0 bases; J trimming: 5 bases; junction bases outside the gene matches: 4. Germline CDR1 is LGHNA and CDR2 is YSLEER. CDR3 nucleotide sequence: TGCGCCAGCAGCCAAGATAGCGGGGGGCTTAACGAGCAGTACTTC. Its translation: CASSQDSGGLNEQYF.

The chain uses TRBV19 and TRBJ1-5; 7 bases match TRBD1. The germline V gene encodes CDR1 LNHDA and CDR2 SQIVND (reference sequence). Trimming took 5 bases from V and 6 from J; bases not matched to a gene: 7. The CDR3 length is 14 residues. The CDR3 protein is CASSVGTVAQPQHF. CDR3 bases: TGTGCCAGTAGTGTGGGGACAGTTGCTCAGCCCCAGCATTTT. Looking up the rest from reference TRBV19 and TRBJ1-5 gives the full variable domain: DGGITQSPKYLFRKEGQNVTLSCEQNLNHDAMYWYRQDPGQGLRLIYYSQIVNDFQKGDIAEGYSVSREKKESFPLTVTSAQKNPTAFYLCASSVGTVAQPQHFGDGTRLSIL.

The CDR3 reads CASTIGTGHETQYF. CDR3 DNA sequence: TGTGCCAGCACCATTGGGACAGGGCACGAGACCCAGTACTTC. This chain uses TRBV7-9 with TRBJ2-5; 9 nucleotides line up with TRBD1. The length of the CDR3 is 14 residues. Germline V gene lookup returns CDR1 SEHNR and CDR2 FQNEAQ (reference sequence). Trimming cost V 7 bases and J 5 bases; bases outside gene matches: 8.

The chain employs TRBV4-2 and TRBJ2-1, with no clear D. The CDR3 is 15 amino acids. Germline assignment: CDR1 LGHNA and CDR2 YNFKEQ. Deletions cut 0 bases from V and 4 bases from J, with 10 bases between. The CDR3 nucleotides are TGTGCCAGCAGCCAAGATCGTACCTCTTACAATGAGCAGTTCTTC. This encodes CASSQDRTSYNEQFF.

V is TRBV11-2 and J is TRBJ2-1; 8 nucleotides align to TRBD1. Looked up from germline, CDR1 is SGHAT and CDR2 is FQNNGV. The CDR3 contains 15 residues. Unmatched junction bases numbered 3, after V lost 0 bases and J lost 5 bases. CDR3 bases: TGTGCCAGCAGCTTAGACAGGGGGCCGAACAATGAGCAGTTCTTC. As protein: CASSLDRGPNNEQFF.

The chain links TRBV11-3 to TRBJ2-6; tentative D call: TRBD2 (6 bases). Germline-derived CDR1 and CDR2 are SGHNT and YENEEA. Trimming cost V 5 bases and J 2 bases, with 10 bases left between them. CDR3 size: 15 residues. CDR3 bases: TGTGCCAGCAGCCATGGGGAGGCTGGGGCCAACGTCCTGACTTTC. It yields the protein CASSHGEAGANVLTF.

The V call is TRBV27, the J call TRBJ1-2; no clear D. V shed 3 bases and J shed 7 bases, with 12 bases lying between them. CDR3 length: 13 amino acids. From germline, CDR1 is MNHEY and CDR2 SMNVEV (reference sequence). The DNA of the CDR3 is TGTGCCAGCAGTTTCGCCAGTAGCTCTGGCTACACCTTC. This translates into CASSFASSSGYTF.

This clone was seen only a few times. This chain uses TRBV9 with TRBJ1-3, with 8 positions matching TRBD1. The ends lost 3 bases at V and 0 bases at J; junction bases unmatched: 5. Germline CDR1 SGDLS, CDR2 YYNGEE. This CDR3 comprises 16 residues. CDR3 loop: CASSGGTGDSGNTIYF. The CDR3 nucleotides read TGTGCCAGCAGCGGGGGGACAGGTGACTCTGGAAACACCATATATTTT.

V usage is TRBV5-1 and J usage is TRBJ1-4; D gene unclear. The CDR3 covers 16 residues. Looked up from germline, CDR1 is SGHRS and CDR2 is YFSETQ. V was cut by 0 bases and J by 1 base, with 10 bases left in between. Written as DNA, the CDR3 is TGCGCCAGCAGCTTGGGCTCCACAGTAACTAATGAAAAACTGTTTTTT. Translation gives CASSLGSTVTNEKLFF.

V and J are TRBV6-5 and TRBJ1-1; D is possibly TRBD1 (6 bases). Germline V gives CDR1 MNHEY, CDR2 SVGAGI. The CDR3 runs to 15 residues. The V gene lost 1 base and the J gene lost 7 bases, with 16 bases spanning the gap. Here the CDR3 DNA reads TGTGCCAGCAGTTACTATCGGTCCGGGGGCAGTGAAGCTTTCTTT. This translates into CASSYYRSGGSEAFF.

This clone is a singleton in its sample. The rearrangement links TRBV7-3 to TRBJ2-7; D ambiguous. Germline V CDR1 and CDR2: SGHTA, FQGTGA. V lost 2 bases and J lost 6, with 11 bases in between. The CDR3 has 13 residues. The CDR3 DNA is TGTGCCAGCAGCTTATTGGGCTCCGGCGAGCAGTACTTC. It yields the protein CASSLLGSGEQYF.

The rearrangement links TRBV5-1 to TRBJ1-3; D gene uncertain. From germline, CDR1 is SGHRS and CDR2 YFSETQ. The CDR3 has 16 amino acids. V was cut by 0 bases and J by 2 bases, with 12 bases left in between. CDR3: CASSLVLLGPGNTIYF. The DNA for the CDR3 is TGCGCCAGCAGCTTGGTTCTGTTAGGGCCTGGAAACACCATATATTTT.